Each of the 6 T cell receptor beta chains below was sequenced from the same sample in a study of PD-1 blockade in classical Hodgkin lymphoma. Clones were sequenced by immunoSEQ multiplex PCR, and TCRdb holds only the in-frame ones, with some missing. This sample has tens of thousands of clones; 83% occur once, and the top ten carry roughly 20%. Each patient's relapse followed autologous stem cell transplantation, and brentuximab vedotin exposure varied. This specimen consisted of peripheral blood mononuclear cells (PBMCs), obtained before the second cycle of nivolumab. Source of these receptors: a human donor with classical Hodgkin lymphoma.

The chain carries TRBV29-1 and TRBJ2-5; TRBD1 matches at 8 bases. V dropped 7 bases and J dropped 4; count of bases not matched to a gene: 8. Germline loops: CDR1 SQVTM, CDR2 ANQGSEA. This CDR3 is built from 13 residues. The CDR3 region is CSAQRQGPETQYF. The CDR3 DNA reads TGCAGCGCTCAAAGACAGGGGCCAGAGACCCAGTACTTC.

A word on this clone: One junction end does not reproduce the germline sequence, and a read error may be involved. Other DNA sequences within the sample encode an identical CDR3. In DNA form, the CDR3 reads TGTGCCAGCAGCCAGGCGGGGGGGCGAGATGAGCAGTTCTTC. Protein product: CASSQAGGRDEQFF. The rearrangement joins TRBV4-1 to TRBJ2-1; TRBD2 agrees at 9 bases. Per germline, CDR1 MGHRA and CDR2 YSYEKL. The CDR3 consists of 14 residues.

The rearrangement links TRBV29-1 to TRBJ1-1, with no clear D. Trimming cost V 5 bases and J 1 base, with 8 bases left between them. The CDR3 is made up of 12 amino acids. CDR1 is SQVTM and CDR2 is ANQGSEA in the germline V gene. The CDR3 region is CSVWPSNTEAFF. The CDR3 region has the DNA TGCAGCGTTTGGCCATCGAACACTGAAGCTTTCTTT.

This clone was found a few times. The gene calls are TRBV6-6 and TRBJ1-2, with D tentatively TRBD1 (5 bases). Trimming took off 7 bases at V and 7 bases at J, with 16 bases between the two ends. CDR3 length equals 13 residues. CDR1 and CDR2 from the germline V gene are MNHNY and SVGAGI (reference sequence). As DNA, the CDR3 is TGTGCCAGCACGGTGGGCAGGGTGGGTGGCTACACCTTC. Translation gives CASTVGRVGGYTF.

V and J are TRBV5-5 and TRBJ1-1; D is uncertain. V shed 1 base and J shed 0 bases, with 4 bases lying between them. CDR1 SGHKS and CDR2 YYEKEE come from the germline V gene (reference sequence). The CDR3 totals 13 residues. CDR3 nucleotide sequence: TGTGCCAGCAGCTTGTTTCTGAACACTGAAGCTTTCTTT. Amino acid sequence: CASSLFLNTEAFF.

The CDR3 reads CASSPAGTEAFF. CDR3 bases: TGTGCCAGCTCACCGGCGGGTACTGAAGCTTTCTTT. The chain has TRBV18 and TRBJ1-1; D not resolved. The CDR3 is made up of 12 amino acids. Looked up from germline, CDR1 is KGHSH and CDR2 is LQKENI. The ends were cut back, 3 bases at V and 5 bases at J, with 7 bases in the middle.